This TCR beta chain was recorded in a study of T cell responses to AZD1222 COVID-19 vaccine. Study summary: Pooling covered second doses at about 4 or about 12 weeks. Whole-study findings and limits: Elevations in Spike-specific TCR breadth and depth followed administration of two AZD1222 doses. After the peak T cell response, and only then, were repertoires sampled. Most donors were white British and more were female, and clonal diversity was possibly underestimated.

Libraries were prepared by immunoSEQ multiplex PCR; TCRdb keeps only in-frame clonotypes and omits some of them. This sample has about 92,000 clones; just over 90% occur once, and the top ten carry 20% to 25%. This clone was observed a handful of times. Its antigen is currently unknown. V was pared by 11 bases and J by 3 bases, with 19 bases between. Germline CDR1 reads MRHNA; CDR2 reads SNTAGT. The CDR3 has 14 amino acids. The TCR sequence derives from an adult in good health. The chain is built from TRBV6-4 and TRBJ1-1; tentatively, D is TRBD1 (6 bases). This material consisted of peripheral blood, taken on day 0 of AZD1222 vaccination. The CDR3 sequence: CASPPRDKDTEAFF. CDR3 nucleotides: TGTGCCTCTCCGCCGAGGGACAAGGACACTGAAGCTTTCTTT.